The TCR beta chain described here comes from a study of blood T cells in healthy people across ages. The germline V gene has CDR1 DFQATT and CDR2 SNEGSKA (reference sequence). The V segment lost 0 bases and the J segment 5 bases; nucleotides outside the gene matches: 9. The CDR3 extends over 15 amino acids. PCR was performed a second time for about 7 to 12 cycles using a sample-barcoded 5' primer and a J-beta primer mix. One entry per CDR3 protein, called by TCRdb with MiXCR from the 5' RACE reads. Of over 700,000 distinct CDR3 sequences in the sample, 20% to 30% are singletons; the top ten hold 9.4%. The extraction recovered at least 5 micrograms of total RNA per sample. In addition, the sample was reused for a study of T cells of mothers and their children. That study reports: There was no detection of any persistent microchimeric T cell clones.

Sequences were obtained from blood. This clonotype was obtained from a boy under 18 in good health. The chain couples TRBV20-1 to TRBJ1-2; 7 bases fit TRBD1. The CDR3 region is CSARERTGPLYGYTF. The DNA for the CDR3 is TGCAGTGCTAGAGAGAGGACAGGTCCTCTGTATGGCTACACCTTC.